This T cell receptor (beta chain) was identified in a study of T cells in Graves' hyperthyroidism and ophthalmopathy. Diagnosing involved the use of clinical symptoms, serum thyroxine and TRAb, thyroid ultrasound and orbital computed tomography. Using RNA transcripts as the source, TCR beta CDR3 regions were amplified. The HTBI set primed first-round TCR CDR3 RT-PCR. TCRdb reprocessed the multiplex PCR reads with MiXCR, giving one entry per CDR3 protein. The top ten hold around 47% of the sample, which has hundreds of thousands of distinct CDR3 sequences, around 17% seen once. The germline gives CDR1 SGHAT, CDR2 FQNNGV. V lost 3 bases to trimming and J lost 1 base, with 13 bases between them. CDR3 size: 16 residues.

The genes are TRBV11-2 and TRBJ1-5, with a tentative D call TRBD1 (5 bases). The specimen sequenced was blood. This TCR came from a man aged 40-55 years with Graves' hyperthyroidism. Written as DNA, the CDR3 is TGTGCCAGCAGCTTGGAGCAGGGACGCAGCAATCAGCCCCAGCATTTT. It is translated as CASSLEQGRSNQPQHF. Using reference TRBV11-2 and TRBJ1-5 for the parts outside the CDR3, the full variable domain is EAGVAQSPRYKIIEKRQSVAFWCNPISGHATLYWYQQILGQGPKLLIQFQNNGVVDDSQLPKDRFSAERLKGVDSTLKIQPAKLEDSAVYLCASSLEQGRSNQPQHFGDGTRLSIL.